The sequence of this TCR beta chain was determined in a study of identical twins. Per germline, CDR1 KGHDR and CDR2 SFDVKD. Unmatched junction bases numbered 4, after V lost 7 bases and J lost 8 bases. The CDR3 runs to 13 residues. Overall study findings and caveats: Twins shared beta out-of-frame sequences in excess, but this excess was weaker.

It was template switching that added a universal primer site, and there were unique molecular identifiers on the cDNA. Each CDR3 protein is one row after TCRdb ran MiXCR on the 5' RACE reads. The top ten clones hold around 1.5% of a sample with hundreds of thousands of distinct CDR3 sequences, roughly an eighth of them seen once. This clonotype was counted ten times or more. The antigen is undetermined. These same records also appear under a second study, on yellow fever vaccine responses in identical twins. In that study: Twins reportedly showed a vaccine T cell response that seemed partly convergent and partly personalized.

The rearrangement uses TRBV24-1 and TRBJ1-6; the match to TRBD1 covers 7 bases. The sequence came from a woman aged 18-29 years in good health. What was sequenced was PBMCs. CDR3 sequence: CATRQGPDSPLHF. CDR3 DNA sequence: TGTGCCACCAGACAGGGGCCGGATTCACCCCTCCACTTT.